This T cell receptor (beta chain) was profiled in a study of blood T cell repertoires in COVID-19. There are 16 residues in the CDR3. Per the germline V gene, CDR1 is LGHNA and CDR2 is YNFKEQ. Trimming took 4 bases from V and 2 from J, leaving 15 bases between them. This clone showed up just a few times. Data came from immunoSEQ multiplex PCR; TCRdb stores just in-frame clones and leaves some out. Of approximately 300,000 clones listed, about nine tenths are singletons. Ages ranged from about 18 to 100 years, with residence in approximately 25 US areas. Cohorts were assigned according to the clinical history that participants reported.

The sequencing input was PBMCs or T cells enriched from blood (not recorded which). This clonotype was obtained from a man aged 55 to 70 who had recovered from COVID-19. The chain recombines TRBV4-2 with TRBJ1-5; D uncertain. DNA for the CDR3: TGTGCCAGCAGCCTTACTCAGCTCAGCGGCAATCAGCCCCAGCATTTT. It translates to CASSLTQLSGNQPQHF.